The 17 T cell receptor beta chains presented below share a single source sample, sequenced in a study of blood T cell repertoires in COVID-19. Profiled with immunoSEQ multiplex PCR; TCRdb holds only in-frame clones, not every one. The sample carries 150,000 or so clones, 85% to 90% recorded once. Sample: peripheral blood. The receptors were gathered from an older woman with COVID-19, enrolled during active disease.

The V and J genes are TRBV30 and TRBJ1-1; D possibly corresponds to TRBD1 (6 bases). V shed 7 bases and J shed 3 bases, with 12 bases lying between them. There are 12 residues in the CDR3. Looked up from germline, CDR1 is GTSNPN and CDR2 is SVGIG (reference sequence). Written as DNA, the CDR3 is TGTGCCTATTACAGGGATTACACTGAAGCTTTCTTT. This gives the protein CAYYRDYTEAFF.

The chain joins TRBV5-1 to TRBJ1-2; TRBD1 aligns across 7 bases. From germline, CDR1 is SGHRS and CDR2 YFSETQ. With V trimmed by 1 base and J by 3 bases, 0 bases remained unmatched. The CDR3 totals 13 residues. The CDR3, as DNA: TGCGCCAGCAGCTTGACAGGGGACTATGGCTACACCTTC. It specifies CASSLTGDYGYTF.

This clone was counted a single time. CDR3 bases: TGTGCCAGCAGCCCCGAAGGGGGGGCGGGACCTACGCAGTATTTT. Translated: CASSPEGGAGPTQYF. The chain recombines TRBV11-2 with TRBJ2-3; a possible D gene is TRBD2 (7 bases). Germline lookup yields CDR1 SGHAT and CDR2 FQNNGV. This CDR3 comprises 15 residues. Trimming removed 5 bases at V and 8 bases at J, with 20 bases between.

This clone was detected once. This chain links TRBV9 with TRBJ1-2; D is unresolved. This CDR3 has 13 residues. Trimming pared 3 bases from V and 3 bases from J, leaving 9 bases between. CDR1 is SGDLS and CDR2 is YYNGEE in the germline V gene. The CDR3 nucleotides read TGTGCCAGCAGCGGTGGGAGATACTATGGCTACACCTTC. Protein product: CASSGGRYYGYTF.

This chain joins TRBV27 and TRBJ1-2, with D tentatively TRBD1 (6 bases). The V end was cut by 2 bases, the J end by 4 bases, with 17 bases between. The germline gives CDR1 MNHEY, CDR2 SMNVEV (reference sequence). The CDR3 covers 16 residues. CDR3 residues: CASSLAPQGYSYGYTF. CDR3 DNA: TGTGCCAGCAGTTTAGCCCCACAGGGTTACAGCTATGGCTACACCTTC.

The rearrangement joins TRBV30 to TRBJ2-5; TRBD1 matches at 10 bases. The length of the CDR3 is 13 residues. Trimming took 5 bases from V and 5 from J; bases not matched to a gene: 5. Per germline, CDR1 GTSNPN and CDR2 SVGIG (reference sequence). The CDR3 sequence: CAWDRGRIETQYF. The CDR3 nucleotides read TGTGCCTGGGACAGGGGGCGTATCGAGACCCAGTACTTC.

The chain recombines TRBV6-5 with TRBJ1-2, with 7 positions matching TRBD1. Looked up from germline, CDR1 is MNHEY and CDR2 is SVGAGI. After removal of 7 bases from V and 2 bases from J, the junction contained 4 bases not matched to a gene. CDR3 length: 13 amino acids. The chain's CDR3 is CASTRGRNYGYTF. Written as DNA, the CDR3 is TGTGCCAGCACCAGGGGGAGGAACTATGGCTACACCTTC.

This clone occurred once. The rearrangement uses TRBV19 and TRBJ1-2; 10 nucleotides align to TRBD1. Germline V gene data show CDR1 as LNHDA and CDR2 as SQIVND (reference sequence). The CDR3 contains 15 residues. The ends lost 9 bases at V and 7 bases at J; junction bases unmatched: 14. CDR3 loop: CARTTRGQGWGGYTF. For the CDR3, the DNA is TGTGCCAGGACCACCAGGGGACAGGGGTGGGGTGGCTACACCTTC.

This clone showed up just a few times. This chain uses TRBV7-3 with TRBJ1-6; D might be TRBD1 (6 bases). V was trimmed by 5 bases and J by 0 bases, leaving 20 bases between them. Germline V CDR1 and CDR2: SGHTA, FQGTGA. The CDR3 length is 19 residues. This CDR3 is CASSRGTGIPSSYNSPLHF. CDR3 nucleotides: TGTGCCAGCAGCCGAGGAACAGGGATTCCGAGCTCCTATAATTCACCCCTCCACTTT.

This rearrangement joins TRBV5-4 to TRBJ2-3; unclear D gene. The ends were cut back, 0 bases at V and 5 bases at J, with 7 bases in the middle. This CDR3 has 13 residues. Germline assignment: CDR1 SGHNT and CDR2 YYREEE (reference sequence). The CDR3 DNA follows: TGTGCCAGCAGCTTGGGGCAGTTAGATACGCAGTATTTT. This encodes CASSLGQLDTQYF.

This chain joins TRBV5-6 and TRBJ2-2; unclear D gene. Germline CDR1 is SGHDT and CDR2 is YYEEEE. V was shortened by 2 bases and J by 6 bases, with 5 bases between the two germline ends. The CDR3 spans 12 residues. CDR3 loop: CASSFVPGELFF. Written as DNA, the CDR3 is TGTGCCAGCAGCTTCGTTCCCGGGGAGCTGTTTTTT.

The V call is TRBV3-1 (or the pseudogene TRBV3-2), the J call TRBJ1-6, with D possibly TRBD1 on 5 matching bases. The germline V and J ends were trimmed by 0 bases and 10 bases, with 10 bases remaining between them. CDR1 and CDR2 from the germline V gene are LGHDT and YNNKEL (reference sequence). The CDR3 has 14 residues. In DNA form, the CDR3 reads TGTGCCAGCAGCCAAGACAGGGTCGGCTCACCCCTCCACTTT. Translation gives CASSQDRVGSPLHF.

The chain carries TRBV27 and TRBJ1-4, with no clear D. Trimming shortened V by 3 bases and J by 6 bases, and 11 bases separated the two germline ends. The V gene's germline CDR1 is MNHEY and CDR2 SMNVEV (reference sequence). The CDR3 extends over 14 amino acids. As DNA, the CDR3 is TGTGCCAGCAGTTTTCAAGCCCAATATGAAAAACTGTTTTTT. Translation: CASSFQAQYEKLFF.

This chain joins TRBV28 and TRBJ1-2; unclear D gene. Between the trimmed V and J ends, which lost 2 bases and 6 bases, there was a span of 10 bases. The CDR3 length is 13 residues. Germline loops: CDR1 MDHEN, CDR2 SYDVKM. In DNA, the CDR3 is TGTGCCAGCAGTTTAACGGGGAGGAATGGCTACACCTTC. Amino acids: CASSLTGRNGYTF.

On this clone itself: One junction end disagrees with the germline gene, perhaps due to a read error. The chain is built from TRBV30 and TRBJ1-5, with TRBD1 identical over 7 bases. Germline CDR1 is GTSNPN and CDR2 is SVGIG (reference sequence). CDR3 length: 14 amino acids. The CDR3 sequence: CDWSEDRAVLPQHF. CDR3 sequence (DNA): TGTGACTGGAGCGAAGACAGGGCGGTACTTCCCCAGCATTTT.

The chain has TRBV23-1 and TRBJ1-1, with TRBD1 matching over 11 bases. TRBV23-1 is treated as an ORF (open reading frame) with a function not yet certain. The CDR3 consists of 13 residues. Germline trimming cut 3 bases from V and 8 bases from J; bases unmatched to any gene: 2. The CDR3: CASSQGTGGEAFF. The CDR3 coding sequence is TGCGCCAGCAGTCAGGGGACAGGGGGGGAAGCTTTCTTT.

V and J are TRBV5-6 and TRBJ2-2, with 8 bases identical to TRBD2. In germline, CDR1 is SGHDT, CDR2 YYEEEE. The V gene end was trimmed by 0 bases and the J gene end by 5 bases; junction bases not matched to a gene: 12. This CDR3 spans 18 amino acids. The CDR3 DNA follows: TGTGCCAGCAGCTTGGGGGGAGCTGTAGCGGGGAGGACCGGGGAGCTGTTTTTT. Protein: CASSLGGAVAGRTGELFF. Complete variable domain (other parts from reference TRBV5-6 and TRBJ2-2): DAGVTQSPTHLIKTRGQQVTLRCSPKSGHDTVSWYQQALGQGPQFIFQYYEEEERQRGNFPDRFSGHQFPNYSSELNVNALLLGDSALYLCASSLGGAVAGRTGELFFGEGSRLTVL.